This is a list of T cell receptor beta chains from one sample in a study of T-cell memory formation after mild COVID-19. One entry per CDR3 protein results from TCRdb running MiXCR on the 5' RACE reads. Among a few hundred thousand distinct CDR3 sequences listed, roughly 17% were seen once. The sequencing sample was made of PBMCs or a T cell subset sorted from them (not recorded which). These TCRs come from a man between 18 and 29 years old who had mild COVID-19 (a few samples of this study predate the infection). Cell type and time point are not known. Both conserved end residues are part of each CDR3. D genes are given only for firm matches.

CASSLEAWEVTGELFF	TRBV7-2	16	TRBJ2-2	-
CASSPEASSYNEQFF	TRBV5-1	15	TRBJ2-1	-
CSAAGGRSHEQYF	TRBV20-1	13	TRBJ2-7	TRBD2
CASSQGAQGGNQPQHF	TRBV4-2	16	TRBJ1-5	TRBD1
CASSSEANYGYTF	TRBV27	13	TRBJ1-2	-
CASSLRAGRDIQYF	TRBV7-6	14	TRBJ2-4	-
CASSLGTAAYEQYF	TRBV5-4	14	TRBJ2-7	TRBD1
CASSPPVGREAFF	TRBV18	13	TRBJ1-1	-
CASSRSDTGELFF	TRBV5-5	13	TRBJ2-2	-
CASSILAGNTDTQYF	TRBV5-1	15	TRBJ2-3	TRBD2
CASSTTENYGYTF	TRBV6-5	13	TRBJ1-2	-
CSAIQGGLNYGYTF	TRBV20-1	14	TRBJ1-2	TRBD1
CASSLVGEYQETQYF	TRBV7-9	15	TRBJ2-5	-
CSAGTGYEQYF	TRBV20-1	11	TRBJ2-7	TRBD1
CASRHGTENTEAFF	TRBV6-5	14	TRBJ1-1	TRBD1
CASSQVRGYEDEQFF	TRBV14	15	TRBJ2-1	-
CASVQSGTNGYTF	TRBV12-5	13	TRBJ1-2	-
CASSKIAGVTDTQYF	TRBV11-3	15	TRBJ2-3	TRBD2
CAIRDSAGTQYF	TRBV10-3	12	TRBJ2-3	-
CASRRGTTGTNYGYTF	TRBV6-5	16	TRBJ1-2	-
CASSRSPTSSTDTQYF	TRBV4-3	16	TRBJ2-3	-
CASSLAHGREHEQFF	TRBV7-2	15	TRBJ2-1	-